The present T cell receptor (beta chain) was sequenced within a study of shared clonotypes between healthy human individuals. Researchers ran the assay at a deep level. Measured with immunoSEQ multiplex PCR; TCRdb has only the in-frame clones, and not every one. The sample consists of roughly 2.5 million clones, approximately 90% of them appearing once. Per the germline V gene, CDR1 is MDHEN and CDR2 is SYDVKM. V shed 3 bases and J 7 bases; nucleotides not matched to a gene: 8. The CDR3 loop spans 14 amino acids. This TCR came from a man between 18 and 29 years old in good health. Sequencing used naive CD4+ T cells sorted from blood. Noted subset: CD45RA+ positively selected. This chain links TRBV28 with TRBJ2-7; 8 nucleotides agree with TRBD1. CDR3 in DNA: TGTGCCAGCAGTTTCCTGACAGGGGCCTGGGAGCAGTACTTC. This gives the protein CASSFLTGAWEQYF.